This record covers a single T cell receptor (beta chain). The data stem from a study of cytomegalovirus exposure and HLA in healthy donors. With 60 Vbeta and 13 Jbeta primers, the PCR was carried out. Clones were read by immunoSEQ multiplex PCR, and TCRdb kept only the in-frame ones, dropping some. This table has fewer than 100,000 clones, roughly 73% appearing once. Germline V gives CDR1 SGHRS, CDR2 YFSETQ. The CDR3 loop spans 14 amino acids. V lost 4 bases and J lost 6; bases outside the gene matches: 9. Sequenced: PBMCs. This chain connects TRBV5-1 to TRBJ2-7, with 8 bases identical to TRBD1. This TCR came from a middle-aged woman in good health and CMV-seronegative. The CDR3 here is CASSVRQGPSEQYF. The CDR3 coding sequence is TGCGCCAGCAGCGTACGACAGGGGCCAAGCGAGCAGTACTTC.